Only a few counts were recorded for the clone carrying this T cell receptor (beta chain). The antigen is not known. A multiplex PCR was run with 60 Vbeta primers and 13 Jbeta primers. Produced via immunoSEQ multiplex PCR; TCRdb's table is partial and in-frame only. The top ten clones hold 1.5% to 2% of a sample with some 190,000 clones, 60% to 85% of them seen once. Looked up from germline, CDR1 is SGHTA and CDR2 is FQGTGA. J was trimmed by 10 bases and V by 3 bases; bases with no gene match: 8. This CDR3 spans 13 amino acids. The data belong to a study of cytomegalovirus exposure and HLA in healthy donors. Study-wide results and limits: TCR beta V segments were, for the most part, productive about 87% or about 30% of the time in an earlier analysis.

V is TRBV7-3 and J is TRBJ1-1, with 7 bases lining up with TRBD1. This sequence originates from a young man in good health and CMV-seronegative. Sequencing was performed on PBMCs. CDR3 in amino acids: CASSLRGRGGAFF. CDR3 nucleotides: TGTGCCAGCAGCTTGAGGGGGCGAGGAGGAGCTTTCTTT.